This TCR beta chain appears in the sequencing data of a study of blood T cell repertoires in COVID-19. The table came from immunoSEQ multiplex PCR; TCRdb's copy has only in-frame clones and leaves some out. The data hold roughly 320,000 clones, with approximately 85% observed a single time. Germline CDR1 reads SGHAT; CDR2 reads FQNNGV. The CDR3 has 15 amino acids. With 4 bases removed from V and 2 bases from J, the gap between germline ends came to 14 bases. The chain recombines TRBV11-2 with TRBJ1-1, with a tentative D call TRBD1 (5 bases). This receptor was identified in a human donor in a cohort sampled during active COVID-19. The sequencing sample was made of peripheral blood. This CDR3 reads CASSSERGYNTEAFF. The CDR3 DNA is TGTGCCAGCAGCTCCGAAAGGGGATATAACACTGAAGCTTTCTTT.